The source of this T cell receptor beta chain is a study of shared clonotypes between healthy human individuals. Some clones are missing from TCRdb's copy, which holds only in-frame ones; the method was immunoSEQ multiplex PCR. In the table there are roughly 2.6 million clones, approximately 94% of which are singletons. With V trimmed by 2 bases and J by 8 bases, 9 bases remained unmatched. CDR1 and CDR2 (germline): GTSNPN, SVGIG (reference sequence). This CDR3 has 14 amino acids. Specimen: naive CD4+ T cells sorted from blood. As for subset: CD45RA+ positively selected. This chain joins TRBV30 and TRBJ2-7; 10 bases are a match to TRBD1. This TCR derives from a man younger than 35 in good health. CDR3 DNA sequence: TGTGCCTGGAGTCTACCGGGACAGGGGAATAAGCAGTACTTC. Translated: CAWSLPGQGNKQYF.